These 31 T cell receptor beta chains were sequenced from one sample in a study of spatial heterogeneity in lung cancer. Regarding time point: blood at routine non-recurrence follow-up after resection. Whole RNA was taken from tumor, nontumor lung or frozen PBMC; it was then sequenced unsorted. In TCRdb, the 5' RACE reads were re-called with MiXCR into one record per CDR3 protein. The data show about 47,000 distinct CDR3 sequences, less than 9.5% seen once. Sample: PBMCs, taken at follow-up. These receptor sequences come from a female donor with early-stage non-small cell lung cancer.

This clonotype was picked up one time. This clone may be a read error of a much larger clone one base away. The rearrangement uses TRBV11-2 and TRBJ1-6, with D maybe TRBD1 (5 bases). This CDR3 is 16 amino acids long. Germline CDR1 and CDR2: SGHAT and FQNNGV. The CDR3, as DNA: TGTGTCAGCAGCCTGGGGGTCGGCGGATGGGGTTCACCCCTCCACTTT. Translated: CVSSLGVGGWGSPLHF.

The chain uses TRBV4-2 and TRBJ2-7, with 9 nucleotides matching TRBD1. Germline V lookup: CDR1 LGHNA, CDR2 YNFKEQ. This CDR3 is 16 amino acids long. V shed 3 bases and J 1 base; nucleotides not matched to a gene: 7. The CDR3 DNA follows: TGTGCCAGCAGCCAGGCTGGGACAGGGAATTCCTACGAGCAGTACTTC. It yields the protein CASSQAGTGNSYEQYF.

The chain uses TRBV18 and TRBJ2-7; D is perhaps TRBD1 (6 bases). The CDR3 spans 12 residues. Trimming took 6 bases from V and 5 from J, leaving 11 bases between them. Germline-derived CDR1 and CDR2 are KGHSH and LQKENI. The CDR3 loop reads CASSLGGHEQYF. The CDR3 nucleotides are TGTGCCAGCTCTCTAGGGGGACACGAGCAGTACTTC. The whole variable domain, remainder taken from reference TRBV18 and TRBJ2-7, is NAGVMQNPRHLVRRRGQEARLRCSPMKGHSHVYWYRQLPEEGLKFMVYLQKENIIDESGMPKERFSAEFPKEGPSILRIQQVVRGDSAAYFCASSLGGHEQYFGPGTRLTVT.

This clonotype was picked up many times. The V call is TRBV18, the J call TRBJ1-3, with no clear D. The CDR3 runs to 14 residues. The germline CDR1 and CDR2 sequences are KGHSH and LQKENI. The V end was cut by 5 bases, the J end by 2 bases, with 10 bases between. The CDR3 region is CASSSGSAGNTIYF. CDR3 bases: TGTGCCAGCTCATCCGGGTCGGCTGGAAACACCATATATTTT.

This clonotype showed up many times. This chain uses TRBV5-6 with TRBJ1-3; the D is unclear. Germline lookup yields CDR1 SGHDT and CDR2 YYEEEE. The CDR3 runs 16 residues. The V end lost 4 bases, the J end lost 0 bases, and 14 bases lay between the germline ends. Written as DNA, the CDR3 is TGTGCCAGCAGCATACTGACACTCACCTCTGGAAACACCATATATTTT. The encoded protein is CASSILTLTSGNTIYF.

This clonotype was seen more than once but under ten times. The V gene is TRBV13, the J gene TRBJ1-5, with 8 bases matching TRBD1. The V gene end was trimmed by 5 bases and the J gene end by 7 bases; junction bases not matched to a gene: 4. The CDR3 length is 13 residues. The germline gives CDR1 PRHDT, CDR2 FYEKMQ (reference sequence). CDR3 sequence: CASSMDRDQPQHF. In DNA form, the CDR3 reads TGTGCCAGCAGCATGGACAGGGACCAGCCCCAGCATTTT.

Note on this clonotype: This may stem from a read error, because a much larger clone lies one nucleotide away. The chain recombines TRBV7-9 with TRBJ2-5, with 12 bases aligning to TRBD2. The CDR3 is 14 amino acids. The germline V gene has CDR1 SEHNR and CDR2 FQNEAQ (reference sequence). V was clipped by 4 bases and J by 7 bases; unmatched bases: 4. CDR3 amino acids: CASSSTSGGVTQYF. In nucleotides, the CDR3 is TGTGCCAGCAGCTCGACTAGCGGGGGAGTGACCCAGTACTTC.

The rearrangement uses TRBV12-3 or TRBV12-4 and TRBJ2-5, with a weak D call TRBD2 (5 bases). V lost 7 bases to trimming and J lost 5 bases, with 14 bases between them. CDR3 size: 13 residues. This CDR3 reads CASNLLAGETQYF. The CDR3 DNA is TGTGCCAGCAATTTGCTAGCCGGGGAGACCCAGTACTTC.

This clonotype was seen many times. The chain uses TRBV4-1 and TRBJ1-5; perhaps TRBD1 as D (6 bases). CDR1 is MGHRA, CDR2 YSYEKL, per germline. The CDR3 totals 14 residues. V lost 5 bases and J 6 bases, leaving 14 bases between the germline ends. Written as DNA, the CDR3 is TGCGCCAGCAGCTACCTACAGGGTATTCAGCCCCAGCATTTT. Its translation is CASSYLQGIQPQHF.

This clonotype was detected ten times or more. The chain combines TRBV15 with TRBJ1-1; D not resolved. Between the trimmed V and J ends, which lost 7 bases and 5 bases, there was a span of 20 bases. Germline V CDR1 and CDR2: LNHNV, YYDKDF (reference sequence). This CDR3 is built from 15 residues. CDR3 amino acids: CATTSQVGGRTEAFF. The CDR3 DNA sequence: TGTGCCACCACCTCTCAAGTGGGAGGGCGGACTGAAGCTTTCTTT.

CDR3 coding DNA: TGTGCCAGCAGCTTGGGAAACAGGGGGCTGGGCAGCAATCAGCCCCAGCATTTT. It is translated as CASSLGNRGLGSNQPQHF. The chain is built from TRBV5-5 and TRBJ1-5; TRBD1 agrees at 9 bases. The ends lost 0 bases at V and 1 base at J; junction bases unmatched: 8. CDR3 size: 18 residues. Germline V lookup: CDR1 SGHKS, CDR2 YYEKEE (reference sequence).

This clonotype was found many times. This sequence joins TRBV20-1 and TRBJ1-5, with TRBD1 matching 9 bases. The CDR3 sequence is 15 residues long. Germline lookup yields CDR1 DFQATT and CDR2 SNEGSKA (reference sequence). V was pared by 1 base and J by 1 base, with 2 bases of the junction left unmatched. In DNA form, the CDR3 reads TGCAGTGCTAGAGGGGGGACAGGGAGCAATCAGCCCCAGCATTTT. This encodes CSARGGTGSNQPQHF.

This clonotype was found many times. J is TRBJ2-6 and V is TRBV2, with D hard to call. This CDR3 spans 15 amino acids. The germline V gene has CDR1 SNHLY and CDR2 FYNNEI. Trimming removed 7 bases from V and 2 bases from J, with 12 bases in between. The CDR3 region is CASTRRLTGANVLTF. The CDR3 DNA reads TGTGCCAGCACCCGAAGACTTACTGGGGCCAACGTCCTGACTTTC.

As regards this clonotype: This may come from a read error, since a much larger clone is one base off. V and J are TRBV27 and TRBJ2-7; no clear D gene. The germline V gene encodes CDR1 MNHEY and CDR2 SMNVEV (reference sequence). This CDR3 contains 16 residues. CDR3 nucleotide sequence: TGTGCCAGCAGTTATCGAAGCGACCCAATACCCTACAAGCAGTACTTC. As protein: CASSYRSDPIPYKQYF.

In its sample, this clonotype was seen many times. This chain uses TRBV14 with TRBJ2-6; 7 bases are a match to TRBD2. The CDR3 consists of 16 residues. CDR1 is SGHDN, CDR2 FVKESK, per germline. The junction had 4 bases not matched to a gene; V was cut back by 1 base and J by 4 bases. The CDR3 loop reads CASSQAGRMGANVLTF. The CDR3 DNA follows: TGTGCCAGCAGCCAAGCCGGGAGGATGGGGGCCAACGTCCTGACTTTC.

There are many counts of this clonotype. The CDR3 is CASSLGQGSPLHF. Written as DNA, the CDR3 is TGTGCCAGCAGCTTGGGACAGGGCTCACCCCTCCACTTT. V gene TRBV7-2 combines with J gene TRBJ1-6; 9 bases match TRBD1. The CDR3 runs 13 residues. V was pared by 3 bases and J by 10 bases, with 1 base of the junction left unmatched. The germline CDR1 and CDR2 sequences are SGHTA and FQGNSA.

This clonotype was observed a few times. The chain combines TRBV4-1 with TRBJ1-2; no firm D call. The V and J ends lost 0 bases and 4 bases respectively, with 15 bases between them. In germline, CDR1 is MGHRA, CDR2 YSYEKL. The CDR3 is made up of 16 amino acids. The CDR3 DNA sequence: TGCGCCAGCAGCCAAGATTCAAGCCCGCAAGCCTATGGCTACACCTTC. Protein: CASSQDSSPQAYGYTF.

The table lists this clonotype with many counts. This chain links TRBV12-5 with TRBJ1-1, with 9 positions matching TRBD1. From germline, CDR1 is LGHNT and CDR2 FRNRAP. The J segment lost 7 bases and the V segment lost 7 bases, leaving 13 bases of the junction unmatched. The CDR3 is 15 amino acids. The CDR3 is CASAGWGQGDVEAFF. CDR3 DNA sequence: TGTGCTAGTGCTGGGTGGGGACAGGGAGACGTTGAAGCTTTCTTT.

The sample holds many counts of this clonotype. The chain carries TRBV24-1 and TRBJ2-1; D may correspond to TRBD1 or TRBD2 (5 bases each). Germline V gives CDR1 KGHDR, CDR2 SFDVKD. The CDR3 sequence is 13 residues long. V lost 9 bases and J 1 base, leaving 9 bases between the germline ends. The CDR3 region is CATGDGSYNEQFF. In DNA form, the CDR3 reads TGTGCCACCGGGGACGGATCCTACAATGAGCAGTTCTTC.

This clonotype is medium-sized by share. The gene calls are TRBV24-1 and TRBJ1-2; 8 nucleotides match TRBD1. The CDR3 is 13 amino acids. Germline V gene lookup returns CDR1 KGHDR and CDR2 SFDVKD. Trimming took 7 bases from V and 7 from J; bases not matched to a gene: 7. CDR3 coding DNA: TGTGCCACCAGCCAACGGACAGGGCTTGGCTACACCTTC. This encodes CATSQRTGLGYTF.

The chain has TRBV20-1 and TRBJ2-7; TRBD2 matches at 8 bases. V lost 6 bases to trimming and J lost 2 bases; unmatched junction nucleotides: 9. Germline values: CDR1 DFQATT, CDR2 SNEGSKA (reference sequence). The CDR3 contains 14 residues. CDR3 DNA: TGCAGTGCGAGGGCCAGCGGGGGCCCCTACGAGCAGTACTTC. This translates into CSARASGGPYEQYF.

Worth noting for this clonotype: A read error may be the cause here, since a much bigger clone is one base away. A read error is likely, as this CDR3 ends without the conserved phenylalanine or tryptophan. The chain combines TRBV5-1 with TRBJ2-5; possible D gene TRBD1, 5 bases. V lost 4 bases and J 5 bases, leaving 12 bases between the germline ends. Germline loops: CDR1 SGHRS, CDR2 YFSETQ. The CDR3 is 13 amino acids. This CDR3 is CASSRQSGETQYY. In DNA form, the CDR3 reads TGCGCCAGCAGCCGACAGTCTGGCGAGACCCAGTACTAC.

The V and J genes are TRBV9 and TRBJ1-1; 7 nucleotides agree with TRBD1. This CDR3 has 14 residues. V lost 4 bases and J lost 2; bases outside the gene matches: 5. CDR1 and CDR2 from the germline V gene are SGDLS and YYNGEE. The CDR3 loop is CASSKTGSNTEAFF. As DNA, the CDR3 is TGTGCCAGCAGCAAGACAGGGAGTAACACTGAAGCTTTCTTT.

The V call is TRBV5-1, the J call TRBJ1-4, with D possibly being TRBD1 (5 bases). Germline lookup yields CDR1 SGHRS and CDR2 YFSETQ. The CDR3 contains 15 residues. The V end was cut by 5 bases, the J end by 5 bases, with 16 bases between. The CDR3 DNA reads as TGCGCCAGCAGTTTTAAAACGGGGCTGAATGAAAAACTGTTTTTT. It translates to CASSFKTGLNEKLFF.

In the case of this clonotype: A clone one base away is much larger, so this may be a read error. The V and J genes are TRBV6-5 and TRBJ2-5; D gene unclear. V gave up 2 bases and J gave up 2 bases, with 6 bases separating them. CDR3 size: 13 residues. CDR1 is MNHEY, CDR2 SVGAGI, per germline. CDR3 sequence reads: CASSYELQETQYF. In DNA form, the CDR3 reads TGTGCCAGCAGTTACGAGCTTCAAGAGACCCAGTACTTC.

This clonotype was picked up many times. This rearrangement joins TRBV20-1 to TRBJ2-7, with D perhaps TRBD1 or TRBD2 (5 bases each). Germline V gives CDR1 DFQATT, CDR2 SNEGSKA (reference sequence). The CDR3 loop spans 13 amino acids. V shed 6 bases and J shed 2 bases, with 14 bases lying between them. CDR3 coding DNA: TGCAGTGCGCATCGGGGCAGAGCCTACGAGCAGTACTTC. Protein: CSAHRGRAYEQYF.

The rearrangement joins TRBV10-1 to TRBJ2-1; D may be TRBD1 (6 bases). CDR1 is WNHNN and CDR2 is SYGVQD in the germline V gene (reference sequence). Trimming cost V 3 bases and J 2 bases, with 8 bases left between them. The length of the CDR3 is 14 residues. The CDR3 loop reads CASSDKGAYNEQFF. The CDR3, as DNA: TGCGCCAGCAGTGATAAGGGGGCCTACAATGAGCAGTTCTTC.

This clonotype was detected many times. This chain connects TRBV11-2 to TRBJ2-7; 10 bases match TRBD1. This CDR3 is 15 amino acids long. V lost 5 bases and J lost 4; bases outside the gene matches: 8. Germline lookup yields CDR1 SGHAT and CDR2 FQNNGV. CDR3 coding DNA: TGTGCCAGCAGCCAAGCGGACAGGGGGATGTACGAGCAGTACTTC. As protein: CASSQADRGMYEQYF.

This clonotype was found a few times. This rearrangement joins TRBV20-1 to TRBJ1-6; 7 nucleotides line up with TRBD1. Per germline, CDR1 DFQATT and CDR2 SNEGSKA (reference sequence). There are 16 residues in the CDR3. Trimming cost V 0 bases and J 10 bases; bases outside gene matches: 12. CDR3 coding DNA: TGCAGTGCTAGAGATAAGGGGGCCAGGACTCGCTCACCCCTCCACTTT. It codes for CSARDKGARTRSPLHF.

In its sample, this clonotype was seen a few times. The V gene is TRBV3-1, the J gene TRBJ1-2; maybe TRBD1 (5 bases). The CDR3 sequence is 12 residues long. The V gene's germline CDR1 is LGHDT and CDR2 YNNKEL (reference sequence). The germline V and J ends were trimmed by 5 bases and 11 bases, with 15 bases remaining between them. CDR3 residues: CASSSPVGEYTF. The CDR3, as DNA: TGTGCCAGCAGCTCCCCGGTGGGGGAGTACACCTTC.

This clonotype was seen many times. This chain links TRBV24-1 with TRBJ2-7; unclear D gene. This CDR3 is 13 amino acids long. Deletions cut 3 bases from V and 2 bases from J, with 7 bases between. CDR1 KGHDR and CDR2 SFDVKD come from the germline V gene. The CDR3 DNA is TGTGCCACCAGTGATCCCCCCGCCTACGAGCAGTACTTC. It encodes CATSDPPAYEQYF.